This TCR beta chain is drawn from a study of blood T cell repertoires in COVID-19. Study-level background: Acute-phase and convalescent COVID-19 samples originated in the United States, Italy and Spain. Sources were T cells, B-cell-depleted T cells, or PBMCs; the material itself was cDNA or gDNA.

The CDR3 is made up of 15 amino acids. V lost 5 bases and J lost 1, with 15 bases in between. Germline CDR1 and CDR2: LGHNT and FRNRAP. Per the authors' pipeline: Researchers report that nucleated cell counts were estimated from reference gene primer amplification. Assay used: immunoSEQ multiplex PCR; TCRdb lists only in-frame clones, some missing. V and J calls plus clone size are reproduced from that table; the DNA served to infer D and trimming. The sample has some 110,000 clones; 80% to 90% are singletons. Material for sequencing was peripheral blood. The chain carries TRBV12-5 and TRBJ2-7, with a weak D call TRBD1 (6 bases). The receptor comes from a man aged 35 to 55 with acute or convalescent COVID-19. The CDR3 coding sequence is TGTGCTAGTGGTATCGGACAGACCCAATCCTACGAGCAGTACTTC. Translation gives CASGIGQTQSYEQYF.